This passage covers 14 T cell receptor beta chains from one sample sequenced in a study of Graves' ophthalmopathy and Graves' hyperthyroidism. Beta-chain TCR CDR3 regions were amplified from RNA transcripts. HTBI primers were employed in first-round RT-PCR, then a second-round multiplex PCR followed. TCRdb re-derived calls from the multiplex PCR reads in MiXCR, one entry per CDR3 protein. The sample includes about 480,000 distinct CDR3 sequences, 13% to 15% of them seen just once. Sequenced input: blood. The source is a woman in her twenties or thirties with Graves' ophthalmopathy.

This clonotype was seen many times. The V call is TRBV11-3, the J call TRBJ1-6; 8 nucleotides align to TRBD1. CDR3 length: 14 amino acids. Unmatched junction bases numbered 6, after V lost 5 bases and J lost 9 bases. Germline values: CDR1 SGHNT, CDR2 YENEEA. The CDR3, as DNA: TGTGCCAGCAGCCTCCAGGGGGCTGCTTCACCCCTCCACTTT. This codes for CASSLQGAASPLHF.

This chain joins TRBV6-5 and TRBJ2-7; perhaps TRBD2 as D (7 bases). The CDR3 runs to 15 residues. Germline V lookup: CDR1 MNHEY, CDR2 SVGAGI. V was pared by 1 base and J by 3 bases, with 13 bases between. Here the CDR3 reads CASSYWGGQLYEQYF. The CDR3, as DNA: TGTGCCAGCAGTTACTGGGGGGGGCAGCTCTACGAGCAGTACTTC.

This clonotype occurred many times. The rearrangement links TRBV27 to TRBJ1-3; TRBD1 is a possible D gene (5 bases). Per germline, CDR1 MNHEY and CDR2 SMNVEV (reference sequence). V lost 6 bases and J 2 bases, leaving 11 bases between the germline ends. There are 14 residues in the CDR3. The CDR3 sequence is CASSGPGPGNTIYF. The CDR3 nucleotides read TGTGCCAGCAGCGGTCCGGGGCCTGGAAACACCATATATTTT.

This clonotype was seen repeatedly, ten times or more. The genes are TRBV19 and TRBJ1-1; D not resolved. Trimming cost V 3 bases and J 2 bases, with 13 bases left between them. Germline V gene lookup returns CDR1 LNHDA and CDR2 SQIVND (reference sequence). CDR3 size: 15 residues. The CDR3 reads CASSITSPGNTEAFF. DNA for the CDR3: TGTGCCAGTAGTATTACGAGCCCAGGAAACACTGAAGCTTTCTTT.

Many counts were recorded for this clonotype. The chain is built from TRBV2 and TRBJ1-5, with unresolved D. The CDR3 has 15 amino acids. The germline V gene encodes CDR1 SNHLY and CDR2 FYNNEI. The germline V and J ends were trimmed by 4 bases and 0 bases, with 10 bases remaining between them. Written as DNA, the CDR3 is TGTGCCAGCAGTGGGACGGTCGCTAGCAATCAGCCCCAGCATTTT. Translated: CASSGTVASNQPQHF.

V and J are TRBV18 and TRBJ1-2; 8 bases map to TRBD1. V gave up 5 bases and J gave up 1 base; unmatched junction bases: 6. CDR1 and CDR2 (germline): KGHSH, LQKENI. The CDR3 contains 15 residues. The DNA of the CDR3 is TGTGCCAGCTCAAGAAACAGGGGGTGTAACTATGGCTACACCTTC. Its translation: CASSRNRGCNYGYTF.

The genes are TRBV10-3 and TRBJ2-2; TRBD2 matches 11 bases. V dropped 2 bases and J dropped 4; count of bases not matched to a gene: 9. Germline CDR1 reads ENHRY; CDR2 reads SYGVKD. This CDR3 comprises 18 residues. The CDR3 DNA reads TGTGCCATCAGTGAGGAGACTAGCGGGGCCCGCGGCACCGGGGAGCTGTTTTTT. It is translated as CAISEETSGARGTGELFF.

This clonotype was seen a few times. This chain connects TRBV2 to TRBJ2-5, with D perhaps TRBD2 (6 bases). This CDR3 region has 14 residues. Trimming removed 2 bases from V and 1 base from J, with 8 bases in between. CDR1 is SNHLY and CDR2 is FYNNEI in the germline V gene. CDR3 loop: CASSERRGQETQYF. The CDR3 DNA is TGTGCCAGCAGTGAAAGGAGGGGCCAAGAGACCCAGTACTTC.

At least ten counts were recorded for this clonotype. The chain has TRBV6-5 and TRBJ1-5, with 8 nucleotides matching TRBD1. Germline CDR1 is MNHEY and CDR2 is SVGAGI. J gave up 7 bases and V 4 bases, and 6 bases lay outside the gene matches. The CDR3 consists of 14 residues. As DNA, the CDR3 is TGTGCCAGCAGTTCTACCGGGACAGGCCAGCCCCAGCATTTT. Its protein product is CASSSTGTGQPQHF.

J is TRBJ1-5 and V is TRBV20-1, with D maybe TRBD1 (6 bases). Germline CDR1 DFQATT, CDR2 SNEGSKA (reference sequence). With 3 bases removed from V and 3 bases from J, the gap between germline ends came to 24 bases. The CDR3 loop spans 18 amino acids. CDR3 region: CSASRLAGRGGVNQPQHF. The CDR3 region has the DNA TGCAGTGCTAGTAGATTGGCAGGGCGAGGGGGGGTCAATCAGCCCCAGCATTTT.

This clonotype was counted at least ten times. CDR3 residues: CATSPLRPSGSYEQYF. As DNA, the CDR3 is TGTGCCACCAGCCCCCTCCGGCCTAGCGGGAGCTACGAGCAGTACTTC. V usage is TRBV15 and J usage is TRBJ2-7, with 10 bases that match TRBD2. Trimming cost V 5 bases and J 3 bases; bases outside gene matches: 10. Per germline, CDR1 LNHNV and CDR2 YYDKDF (reference sequence). The CDR3 runs to 16 residues.

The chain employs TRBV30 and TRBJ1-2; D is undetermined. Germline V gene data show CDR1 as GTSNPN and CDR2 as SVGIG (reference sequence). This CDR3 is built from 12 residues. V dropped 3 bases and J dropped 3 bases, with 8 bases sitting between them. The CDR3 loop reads CAWSDQDYGYTF. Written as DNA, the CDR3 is TGTGCCTGGAGCGACCAAGACTATGGCTACACCTTC.

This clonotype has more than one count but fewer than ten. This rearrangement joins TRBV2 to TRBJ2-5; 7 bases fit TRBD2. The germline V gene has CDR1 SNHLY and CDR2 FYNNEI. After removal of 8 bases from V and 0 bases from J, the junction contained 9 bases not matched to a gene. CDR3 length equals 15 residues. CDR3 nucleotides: TGTGCCAGCGGAGAGGGACTACGTGACCAAGAGACCCAGTACTTC. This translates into CASGEGLRDQETQYF. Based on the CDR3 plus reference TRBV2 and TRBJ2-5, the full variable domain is EPEVTQTPSHQVTQMGQEVILRCVPISNHLYFYWYRQILGQKVEFLVSFYNNEISEKSEIFDDQFSVERPDGSNFTLKIRSTKLEDSAMYFCASGEGLRDQETQYFGPGTRLLVL.

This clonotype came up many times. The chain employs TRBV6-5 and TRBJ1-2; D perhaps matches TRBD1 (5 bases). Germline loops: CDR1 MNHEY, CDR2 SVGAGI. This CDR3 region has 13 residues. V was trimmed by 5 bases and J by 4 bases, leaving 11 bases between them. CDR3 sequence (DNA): TGTGCCAGCAGTATGGACATAACCTATGGCTACACCTTC. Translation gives CASSMDITYGYTF.